This T cell receptor beta chain was sequenced in a study of T cell responses to AZD1222 COVID-19 vaccine. Whole-study findings and limits: Reportedly, nearly half of unique spike TCRs recognized epitopes outside B.1.351/B.1.1.7 mutations.

To note about this clone: Its antigen is currently unknown.

Clones were read by immunoSEQ multiplex PCR, and TCRdb kept only the in-frame ones, dropping some. The profile shows more than 80,000 clones, around 90% of them singletons. The specimen was peripheral blood, collected on day 0 of AZD1222 vaccination. This TCR was recovered from an adult in good health.

CDR3: CASSSLTGGRNGYTF. CDR3 DNA sequence: TGTGCCAGTAGTTCCCTTACAGGGGGCCGGAATGGCTACACCTTC. This chain uses TRBV19 with TRBJ1-2; TRBD1 matches at 9 bases. Germline CDR1 is LNHDA and CDR2 is SQIVND (reference sequence). V gave up 5 bases and J gave up 6 bases; unmatched junction bases: 10. The CDR3 runs to 15 residues.